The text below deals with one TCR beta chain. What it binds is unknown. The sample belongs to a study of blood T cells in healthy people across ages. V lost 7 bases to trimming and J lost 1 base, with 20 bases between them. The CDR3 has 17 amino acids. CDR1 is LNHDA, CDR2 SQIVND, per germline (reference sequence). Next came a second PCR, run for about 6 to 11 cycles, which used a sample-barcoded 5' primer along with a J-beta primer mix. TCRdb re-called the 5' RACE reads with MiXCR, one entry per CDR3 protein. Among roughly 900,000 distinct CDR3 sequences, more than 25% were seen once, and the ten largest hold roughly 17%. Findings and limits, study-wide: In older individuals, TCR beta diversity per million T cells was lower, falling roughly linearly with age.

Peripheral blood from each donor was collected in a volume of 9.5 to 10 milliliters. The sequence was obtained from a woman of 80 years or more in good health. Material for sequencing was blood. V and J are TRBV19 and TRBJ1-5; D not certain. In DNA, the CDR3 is TGTGCCAGTACCCTCCGGGCCACCGGCTTAAGCAATCAGCCCCAGCATTTT. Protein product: CASTLRATGLSNQPQHF.